One T cell receptor beta chain is described in this entry. Its antigen is undetermined. This specimen comes from a study of T cell responses to AZD1222 COVID-19 vaccine. Germline CDR1 SEHNR, CDR2 FQNEAQ (reference sequence). The CDR3 has 15 residues. Trimming removed 5 bases at V and 5 bases at J, with 18 bases between. Profiling relied on immunoSEQ multiplex PCR, and the TCRdb table lists in-frame clones only, not all of them. The table includes some 150,000 clones, 75% to 90% detected once. General study results and limits: The donor cohort was predominantly white British with a female majority, and clonal diversity may have been underestimated. Close to half of all spike-specific TCRs reportedly target regions of the variants that are unmutated.

The TCR comes from an adult in good health. The sample consisted of peripheral blood, taken on day 0 of AZD1222 vaccination. This chain uses TRBV7-9 with TRBJ1-1, with D perhaps matching TRBD1 (5 bases). CDR3 nucleotides: TGTGCCAGCAGCCCCAACAGGTGGGGGGGGACTGAAGCTTTCTTT. Amino acids: CASSPNRWGGTEAFF. Full variable domain (remainder filled in from reference TRBV7-9 and TRBJ1-1): DTGVSQNPRHKITKRGQNVTFRCDPISEHNRLYWYRQTLGQGPEFLTYFQNEAQLEKSRLLSDRFSAERPKGSFSTLEIQRTEQGDSAMYLCASSPNRWGGTEAFFGQGTRLTVV.